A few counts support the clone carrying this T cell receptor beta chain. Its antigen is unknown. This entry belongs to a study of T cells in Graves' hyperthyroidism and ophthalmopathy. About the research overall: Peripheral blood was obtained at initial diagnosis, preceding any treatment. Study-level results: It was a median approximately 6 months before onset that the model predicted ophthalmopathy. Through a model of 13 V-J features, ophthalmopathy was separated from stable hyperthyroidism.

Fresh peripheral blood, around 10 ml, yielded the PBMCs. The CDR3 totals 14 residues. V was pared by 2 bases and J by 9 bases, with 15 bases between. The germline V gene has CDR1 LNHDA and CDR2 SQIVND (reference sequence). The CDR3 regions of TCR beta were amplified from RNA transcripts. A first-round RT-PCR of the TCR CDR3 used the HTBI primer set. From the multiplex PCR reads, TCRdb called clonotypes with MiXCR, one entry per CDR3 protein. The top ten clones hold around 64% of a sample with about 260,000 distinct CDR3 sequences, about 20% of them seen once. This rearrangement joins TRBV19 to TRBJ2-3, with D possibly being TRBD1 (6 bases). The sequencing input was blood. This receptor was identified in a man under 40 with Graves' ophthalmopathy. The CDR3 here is CASSISQGGRTQYF. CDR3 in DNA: TGTGCCAGTAGTATATCACAGGGTGGAAGGACGCAGTATTTT.